The 3 T cell receptor beta chains in this list originate from one sample, sequenced in a study of early T cells in non-severe SARS-CoV-2 infection. Using its own MiXCR run on the 5' RACE reads, TCRdb lists one record per CDR3 protein. The sample has under 35,000 distinct CDR3 sequences, 9% to 10% seen once. Sequencing was carried out using whole blood. These receptors all stem from an adult who was a healthcare worker with PCR-confirmed SARS-CoV-2 infection or an uninfected control (not recorded which).

This clonotype occurred many times. This rearrangement joins TRBV19 to TRBJ2-3; 7 nucleotides agree with TRBD2. Trimming cost V 3 bases and J 5 bases; bases outside gene matches: 8. This CDR3 has 15 residues. Germline V gene sequence: CDR1 LNHDA, CDR2 SQIVND (reference sequence). The CDR3 bases are TGTGCCAGTAGTATCCGTTTGGCTAGCGGAGATACGCAGTATTTT. It codes for CASSIRLASGDTQYF.

The chain recombines TRBV7-2 with TRBJ2-3; 11 bases match TRBD2. Germline CDR1 is SGHTA and CDR2 is FQGNSA. Trimming at V came to 5 bases and at J to 7 bases, leaving 11 bases not matched to a gene. The CDR3 extends over 16 amino acids. The DNA for the CDR3 is TGTGCCAGCAGCCCAGTAATGTCTAGCGGGGGGAATACGCAGTATTTT. Amino acids: CASSPVMSSGGNTQYF. The full variable domain, in which reference TRBV7-2 and TRBJ2-3 provide the parts outside the CDR3, is GAGVSQSPSNKVTEKGKDVELRCDPISGHTALYWYRQSLGQGLEFLIYFQGNSAPDKSGLPSDRFSAERTGGSVSTLTIQRTQQEDSAVYLCASSPVMSSGGNTQYFGPGTRLTVL.

The rearrangement uses TRBV7-7 and TRBJ2-7, with 9 bases lining up with TRBD1. Germline V gene lookup returns CDR1 SSHAT and CDR2 FNYEAQ (reference sequence). V shed 3 bases, J shed 0 bases, and the junction held 3 bases outside the gene matches. The length of the CDR3 is 15 residues. Here the CDR3 reads CASSFGQGSSYEQYF. DNA for the CDR3: TGTGCCAGCAGCTTCGGACAGGGGAGCTCCTACGAGCAGTACTTC.